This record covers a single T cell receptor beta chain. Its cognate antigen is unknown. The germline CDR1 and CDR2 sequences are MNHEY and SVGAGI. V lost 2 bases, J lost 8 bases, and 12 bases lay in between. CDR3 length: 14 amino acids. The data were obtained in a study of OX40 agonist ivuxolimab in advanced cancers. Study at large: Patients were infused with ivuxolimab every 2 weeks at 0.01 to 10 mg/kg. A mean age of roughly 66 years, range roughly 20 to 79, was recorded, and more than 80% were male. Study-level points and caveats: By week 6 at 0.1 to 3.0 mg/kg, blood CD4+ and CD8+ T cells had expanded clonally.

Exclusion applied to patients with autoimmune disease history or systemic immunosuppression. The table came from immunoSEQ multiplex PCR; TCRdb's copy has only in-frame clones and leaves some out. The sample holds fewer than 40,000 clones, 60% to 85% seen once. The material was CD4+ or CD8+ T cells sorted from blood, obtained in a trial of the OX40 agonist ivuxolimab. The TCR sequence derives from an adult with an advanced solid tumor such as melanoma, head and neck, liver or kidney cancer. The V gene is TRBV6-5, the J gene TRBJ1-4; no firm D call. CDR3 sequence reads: CASSYGIGMEKLFF. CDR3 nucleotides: TGTGCCAGCAGTTACGGAATAGGGATGGAAAAACTGTTTTTT.